A selection of T cell receptor beta chains follows, all from one sample in a study of blood T cell repertoires in COVID-19. Using immunoSEQ multiplex PCR, the repertoire was profiled, and TCRdb retains in-frame clones only, with some absent. The data show about 150,000 clones, roughly 85% seen once. Specimen: peripheral blood. The receptors derive from a woman aged 60-70 years with COVID-19, enrolled during active disease. CDR3s include the opening cysteine and the closing phenylalanine or tryptophan. A D gene is named only where the DNA matches it firmly.

V: TRBV18; D: -; J: TRBJ2-1; CDR3: CASSPSIGTLYNEQFF
V: TRBV2; D: TRBD1; J: TRBJ1-5; CDR3: CASRDTGTGTGQPQHF
V: TRBV27; D: -; J: TRBJ1-1; CDR3: CASSRNRNTEAFF
V: TRBV5-4; D: -; J: TRBJ1-1; CDR3: CASSLRGYTEAFF
V: TRBV6-5; D: -; J: TRBJ2-7; CDR3: CASRNTYEQYF
V: TRBV6-5; D: -; J: TRBJ2-2; CDR3: CASRPRRPGTGELFF
V: TRBV18; D: TRBD1; J: TRBJ1-1; CDR3: CASSPGTGRNTEAFF
V: TRBV3-1/TRBV3-2; D: -; J: TRBJ1-6; CDR3: CASSQEGGDSPLHF
V: TRBV7-3; D: TRBD1; J: TRBJ1-1; CDR3: CASSLGQGGPEAFF
V: TRBV5-1; D: -; J: TRBJ1-1; CDR3: CASSLGQGAEAFF
V: TRBV2; D: TRBD1; J: TRBJ1-2; CDR3: CASDRDIDYGYTF
V: TRBV19; D: TRBD1; J: TRBJ1-3; CDR3: CASRGHSGNTIYF
V: TRBV27; D: -; J: TRBJ1-1; CDR3: CASSFLGEGNTEAFF
V: TRBV11-2; D: -; J: TRBJ2-7; CDR3: CASSLDPAYEQYF
V: TRBV5-3; D: TRBD1; J: TRBJ1-1; CDR3: CARSCRGRERTEAFF
V: TRBV6-5; D: -; J: TRBJ1-6; CDR3: CASRRIYSDNSPLHF
V: TRBV6-5; D: -; J: TRBJ1-2; CDR3: CASSYTPRGKGGYTF
V: TRBV30; D: TRBD1; J: TRBJ1-1; CDR3: CAWRGTDIKNTEAFF
V: TRBV7-2; D: -; J: TRBJ1-3; CDR3: CASSLALTGNTIYF
V: TRBV24-1; D: TRBD2; J: TRBJ2-5; CDR3: CATSDRAGGPETQYF
V: TRBV5-4; D: TRBD1; J: TRBJ2-5; CDR3: CASSPRDSKETQYF
V: TRBV19; D: -; J: TRBJ1-5; CDR3: CASSRSRVDNQPQHF
V: TRBV7-9; D: TRBD2; J: TRBJ2-3; CDR3: CASGRTSGSVDTQYF
V: TRBV30; D: -; J: TRBJ1-1; CDR3: CAWGGRQRDSNEAFF
V: TRBV21-1; D: -; J: TRBJ1-2; CDR3: CASSKGPDRDYGYTF
V: TRBV11-2; D: -; J: TRBJ1-1; CDR3: CASSLGRTEAFF
V: TRBV6-5; D: -; J: TRBJ2-3; CDR3: CASSYYQGPTDTQYF
V: TRBV24-1; D: -; J: TRBJ2-5; CDR3: CATSDPRTNQETQYF
V: TRBV10-3; D: -; J: TRBJ1-1; CDR3: CAISISSGMNTEAFF
V: TRBV27; D: -; J: TRBJ1-2; CDR3: CASSLRGVPPLRTNYGYTF
V: TRBV3-1/TRBV3-2; D: -; J: TRBJ2-4; CDR3: CASSQASLAKNIQYF
V: TRBV19; D: -; J: TRBJ2-4; CDR3: CASSSGTEIRGNIQYF
V: TRBV19; D: -; J: TRBJ2-2; CDR3: CASSIDRSRELFF
V: TRBV4-2; D: TRBD2; J: TRBJ2-1; CDR3: CASSQAGRVVGNEQFF
V: TRBV29-1; D: -; J: TRBJ1-1; CDR3: CSVGQWNTEAFF
V: TRBV9; D: TRBD2; J: TRBJ2-3; CDR3: CASSAARGLAGGADTQYF
V: TRBV6-1; D: TRBD2; J: TRBJ2-5; CDR3: CASSELAGGPETQYF
V: TRBV7-9; D: TRBD2; J: TRBJ2-7; CDR3: CASTPSGSIYEQYF
V: TRBV13; D: TRBD1; J: TRBJ1-1; CDR3: CASSSRQGLSTEAFF
V: TRBV27; D: -; J: TRBJ1-1; CDR3: CASSSPLRGTEAFF
V: TRBV6-6; D: -; J: TRBJ1-5; CDR3: CAAIPSGDKNQPQHF
V: TRBV7-9; D: TRBD2; J: TRBJ2-7; CDR3: CASSTSGSLTYEQYF
V: TRBV6-6; D: -; J: TRBJ2-2; CDR3: CASRYLKGTGELFF
V: TRBV3-1/TRBV3-2; D: TRBD2; J: TRBJ2-1; CDR3: CASSFAGEWNEQFF
V: TRBV28; D: TRBD1; J: TRBJ1-2; CDR3: CASTSQGALGYTF
V: TRBV9; D: -; J: TRBJ2-5; CDR3: CASSVSEETQYF
V: TRBV18; D: TRBD2; J: TRBJ2-3; CDR3: CASSSALAPFSTDTQYF
V: TRBV9; D: -; J: TRBJ2-1; CDR3: CASSATGDSYNEQFF
V: TRBV11-3; D: TRBD2; J: TRBJ2-2; CDR3: CASSERGLAGIGELFF
V: TRBV21-1; D: -; J: TRBJ1-4; CDR3: CASSKREANEKLFF
V: TRBV20-1; D: -; J: TRBJ1-2; CDR3: CSASKPSANYGYTF
V: TRBV4-2; D: TRBD1; J: TRBJ1-4; CDR3: CASSQVPGQGRDEKLFF
V: TRBV24-1; D: TRBD1; J: TRBJ2-1; CDR3: CATSDYRGAGRGLRGGSYNEQFF
V: TRBV4-2; D: TRBD2; J: TRBJ2-1; CDR3: CASSQPGGGLAGGDEQFF
V: TRBV15; D: TRBD1; J: TRBJ1-2; CDR3: CATSRVQGAEANYGYTF